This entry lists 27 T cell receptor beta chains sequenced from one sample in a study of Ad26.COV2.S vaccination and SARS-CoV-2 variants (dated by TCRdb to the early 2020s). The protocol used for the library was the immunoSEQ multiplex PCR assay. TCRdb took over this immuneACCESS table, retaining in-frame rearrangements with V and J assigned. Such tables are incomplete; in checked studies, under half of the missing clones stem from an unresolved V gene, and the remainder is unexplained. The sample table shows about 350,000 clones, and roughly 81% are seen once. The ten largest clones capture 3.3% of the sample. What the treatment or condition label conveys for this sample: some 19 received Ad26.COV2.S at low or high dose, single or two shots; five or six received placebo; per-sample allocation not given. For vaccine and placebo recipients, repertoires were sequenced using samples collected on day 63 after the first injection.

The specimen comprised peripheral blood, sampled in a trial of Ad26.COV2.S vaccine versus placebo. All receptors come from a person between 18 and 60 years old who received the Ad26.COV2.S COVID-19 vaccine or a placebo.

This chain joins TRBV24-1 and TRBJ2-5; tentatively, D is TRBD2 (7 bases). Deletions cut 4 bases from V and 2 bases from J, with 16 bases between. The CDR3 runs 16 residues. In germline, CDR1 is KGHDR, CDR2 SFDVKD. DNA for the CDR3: TGTGCCACCAGTGACGGGGGGCGGGGTGAGCAAGAGACCCAGTACTTC. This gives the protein CATSDGGRGEQETQYF.

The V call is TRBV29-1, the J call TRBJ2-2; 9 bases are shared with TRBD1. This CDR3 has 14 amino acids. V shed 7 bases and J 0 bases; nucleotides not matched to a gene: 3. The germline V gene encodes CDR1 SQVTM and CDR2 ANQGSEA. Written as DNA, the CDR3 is TGCAGCGGCCGACAGGGGGCGAACACCGGGGAGCTGTTTTTT. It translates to CSGRQGANTGELFF.

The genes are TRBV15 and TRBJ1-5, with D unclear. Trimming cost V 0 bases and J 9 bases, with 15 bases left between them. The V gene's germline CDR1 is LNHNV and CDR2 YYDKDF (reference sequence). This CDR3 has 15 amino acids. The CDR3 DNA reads TGTGCCACCAGCAGAGATCGGGTAAACCGGGGGCCCCAGCATTTT. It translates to CATSRDRVNRGPQHF.

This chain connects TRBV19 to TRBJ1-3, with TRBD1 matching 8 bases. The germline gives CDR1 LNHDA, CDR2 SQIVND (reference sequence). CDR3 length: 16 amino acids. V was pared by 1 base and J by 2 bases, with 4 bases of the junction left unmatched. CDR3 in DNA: TGTGCCAGTAGTATAGTTGAGGACAGGGCTGGAAACACCATATATTTT. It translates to CASSIVEDRAGNTIYF. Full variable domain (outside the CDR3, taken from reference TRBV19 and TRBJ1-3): DGGITQSPKYLFRKEGQNVTLSCEQNLNHDAMYWYRQDPGQGLRLIYYSQIVNDFQKGDIAEGYSVSREKKESFPLTVTSAQKNPTAFYLCASSIVEDRAGNTIYFGEGSWLTVV.

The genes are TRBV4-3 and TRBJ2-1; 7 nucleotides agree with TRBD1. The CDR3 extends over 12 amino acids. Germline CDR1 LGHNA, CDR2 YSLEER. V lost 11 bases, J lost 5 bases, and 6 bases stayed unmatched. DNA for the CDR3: TGCGCCGGGGGACAGCTAGACAATGAGCAGTTCTTC. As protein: CAGGQLDNEQFF.

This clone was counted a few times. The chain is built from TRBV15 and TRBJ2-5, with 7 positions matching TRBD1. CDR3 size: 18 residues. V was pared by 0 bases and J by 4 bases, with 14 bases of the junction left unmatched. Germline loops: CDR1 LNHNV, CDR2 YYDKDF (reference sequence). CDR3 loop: CATSRDFLGRGLLETQYF. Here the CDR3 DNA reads TGTGCCACCAGCAGAGACTTTCTGGGCAGGGGGTTGTTAGAGACCCAGTACTTC.

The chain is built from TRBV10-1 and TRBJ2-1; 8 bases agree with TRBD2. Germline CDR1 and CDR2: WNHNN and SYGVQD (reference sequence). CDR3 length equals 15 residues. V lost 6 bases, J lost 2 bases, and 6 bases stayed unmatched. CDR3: CASSARGGPYNEQFF. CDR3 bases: TGCGCCAGCAGCGCTCGGGGGGGACCCTACAATGAGCAGTTCTTC.

The CDR3 reads CASSIGLTTKTDTQYF. The CDR3 nucleotides are TGTGCCAGCAGTATCGGACTAACTACGAAAACAGATACGCAGTATTTT. J is TRBJ2-3 and V is TRBV27, with D maybe TRBD2 (6 bases). The V and J ends lost 5 bases and 3 bases respectively, with 18 bases between them. The germline V gene encodes CDR1 MNHEY and CDR2 SMNVEV (reference sequence). The CDR3 covers 16 residues.

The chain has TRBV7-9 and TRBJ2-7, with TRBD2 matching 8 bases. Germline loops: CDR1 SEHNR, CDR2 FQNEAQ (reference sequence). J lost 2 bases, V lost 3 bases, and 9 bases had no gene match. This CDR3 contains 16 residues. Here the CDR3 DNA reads TGTGCCAGCAGCTTTAATTTGGCTAGCGGGCCCTACGAGCAGTACTTC. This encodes CASSFNLASGPYEQYF.

The CDR3 sequence: CAWRGLGFGAFF. The CDR3 nucleotides are TGTGCCTGGAGGGGGCTTGGTTTTGGGGCTTTCTTT. The chain couples TRBV30 to TRBJ1-1; TRBD1 might be the D (5 bases). The V gene lost 3 bases and the J gene lost 11 bases, with 16 bases spanning the gap. Germline V CDR1 and CDR2: GTSNPN, SVGIG (reference sequence). CDR3 length: 12 amino acids.

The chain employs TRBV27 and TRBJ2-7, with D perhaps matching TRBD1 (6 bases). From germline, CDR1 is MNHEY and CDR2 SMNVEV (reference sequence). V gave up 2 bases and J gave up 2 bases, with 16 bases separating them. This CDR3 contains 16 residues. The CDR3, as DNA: TGTGCCAGCAGTTTAGTAGCCGGACAGTTCACCTACGAGCAGTACTTC. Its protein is CASSLVAGQFTYEQYF.

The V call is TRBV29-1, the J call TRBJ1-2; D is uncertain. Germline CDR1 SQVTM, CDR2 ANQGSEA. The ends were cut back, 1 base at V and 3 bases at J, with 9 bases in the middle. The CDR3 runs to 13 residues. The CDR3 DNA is TGCAGCGTTGAAGGGGTAGTTGACTATGGCTACACCTTC. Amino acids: CSVEGVVDYGYTF.

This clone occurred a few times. CDR3 amino acids: CASSGTGNQPQHF. In DNA, the CDR3 is TGTGCCAGCAGCGGGACAGGGAATCAGCCCCAGCATTTT. The V call is TRBV6-5, the J call TRBJ1-5; 9 bases are a match to TRBD1. Germline trimming cut 6 bases from V and 4 bases from J; bases unmatched to any gene: 1. This CDR3 is built from 13 residues. Germline-derived CDR1 and CDR2 are MNHEY and SVGAGI.

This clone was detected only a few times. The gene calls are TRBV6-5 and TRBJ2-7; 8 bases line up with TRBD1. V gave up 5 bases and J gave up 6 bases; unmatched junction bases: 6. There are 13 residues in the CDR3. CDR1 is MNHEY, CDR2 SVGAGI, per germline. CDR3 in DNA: TGTGCCAGCAGTCCCGGGACAGGTGGCGAGCAGTACTTC. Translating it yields CASSPGTGGEQYF.

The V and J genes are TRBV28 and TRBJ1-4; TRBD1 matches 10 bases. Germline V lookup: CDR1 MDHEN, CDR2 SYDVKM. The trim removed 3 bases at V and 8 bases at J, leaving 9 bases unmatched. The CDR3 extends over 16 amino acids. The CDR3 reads CASSFPDRGRGEKLFF. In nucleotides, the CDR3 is TGTGCCAGCAGTTTTCCTGACAGGGGGCGGGGAGAAAAACTGTTTTTT.

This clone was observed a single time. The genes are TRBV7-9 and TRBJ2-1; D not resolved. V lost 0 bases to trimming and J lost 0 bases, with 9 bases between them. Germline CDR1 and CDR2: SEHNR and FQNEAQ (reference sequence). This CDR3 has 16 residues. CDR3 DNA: TGTGCCAGCAGCTTAGCGAGTTGGCTCTCCTACAATGAGCAGTTCTTC. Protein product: CASSLASWLSYNEQFF.

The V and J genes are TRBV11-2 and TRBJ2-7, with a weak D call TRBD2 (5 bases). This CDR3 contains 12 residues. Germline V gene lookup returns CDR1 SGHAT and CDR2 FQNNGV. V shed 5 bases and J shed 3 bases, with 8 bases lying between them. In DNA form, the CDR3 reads TGTGCCAGCAGCCTACTAGGCTACGAGCAGTACTTC. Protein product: CASSLLGYEQYF. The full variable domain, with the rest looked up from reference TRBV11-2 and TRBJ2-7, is EAGVAQSPRYKIIEKRQSVAFWCNPISGHATLYWYQQILGQGPKLLIQFQNNGVVDDSQLPKDRFSAERLKGVDSTLKIQPAKLEDSAVYLCASSLLGYEQYFGPGTRLTVT.

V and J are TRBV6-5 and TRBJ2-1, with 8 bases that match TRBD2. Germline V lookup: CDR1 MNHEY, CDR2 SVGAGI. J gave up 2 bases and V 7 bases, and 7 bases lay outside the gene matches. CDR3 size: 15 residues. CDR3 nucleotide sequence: TGTGCCAGCACCCGGAGCGGGGGAGCCTACAATGAGCAGTTCTTC. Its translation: CASTRSGGAYNEQFF.

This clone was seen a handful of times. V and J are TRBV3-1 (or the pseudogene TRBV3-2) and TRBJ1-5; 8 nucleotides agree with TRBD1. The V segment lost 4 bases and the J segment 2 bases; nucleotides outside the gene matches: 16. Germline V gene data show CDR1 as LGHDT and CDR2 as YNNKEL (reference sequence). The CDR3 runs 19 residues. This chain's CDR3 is CASSPQLPLGQGGNQPQHF. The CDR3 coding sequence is TGTGCCAGCAGCCCACAATTACCCTTAGGACAGGGCGGCAATCAGCCCCAGCATTTT.

The CDR3 protein is CASSPGLAGETQYF. The CDR3 nucleotides read TGTGCCAGCAGCCCGGGACTAGCCGGGGAGACCCAGTACTTC. J is TRBJ2-5 and V is TRBV5-4, with 9 bases identical to TRBD2. CDR1 is SGHNT and CDR2 is YYREEE in the germline V gene (reference sequence). The ends lost 4 bases at V and 5 bases at J; junction bases unmatched: 6. CDR3 length: 14 amino acids.

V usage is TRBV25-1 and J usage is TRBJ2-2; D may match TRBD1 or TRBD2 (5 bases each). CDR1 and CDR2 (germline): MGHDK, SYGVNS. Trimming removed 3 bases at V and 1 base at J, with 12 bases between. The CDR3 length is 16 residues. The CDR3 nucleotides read TGTGCCAGCAGTGAGACCGGGACGGGGAACACCGGGGAGCTGTTTTTT. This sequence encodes CASSETGTGNTGELFF. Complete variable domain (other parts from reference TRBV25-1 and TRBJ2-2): EADIYQTPRYLVIGTGKKITLECSQTMGHDKMYWYQQDPGMELHLIHYSYGVNSTEKGDLSSESTVSRIRTEHFPLTLESARPSHTSQYLCASSETGTGNTGELFFGEGSRLTVL.

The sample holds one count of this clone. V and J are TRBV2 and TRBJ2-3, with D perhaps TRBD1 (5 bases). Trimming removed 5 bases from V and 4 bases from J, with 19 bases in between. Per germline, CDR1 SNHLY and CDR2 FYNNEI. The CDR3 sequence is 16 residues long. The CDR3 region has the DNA TGTGCCAGCAGTTGTTGGGGCCTTATGAGAGCAGATACGCAGTATTTT. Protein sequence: CASSCWGLMRADTQYF.

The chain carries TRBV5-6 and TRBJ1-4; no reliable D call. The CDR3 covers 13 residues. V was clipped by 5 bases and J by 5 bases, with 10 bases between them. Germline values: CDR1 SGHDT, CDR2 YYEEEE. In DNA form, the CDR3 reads TGTGCCAGCAGACGTATAGGGAATGAAAAACTGTTTTTT. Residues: CASRRIGNEKLFF.

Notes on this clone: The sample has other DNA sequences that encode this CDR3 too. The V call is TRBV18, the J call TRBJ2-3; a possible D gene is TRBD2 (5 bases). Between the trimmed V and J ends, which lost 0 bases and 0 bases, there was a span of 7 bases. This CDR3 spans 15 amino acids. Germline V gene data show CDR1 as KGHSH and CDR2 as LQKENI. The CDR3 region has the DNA TGTGCCAGCTCACCACCAGGACTTAGCACAGATACGCAGTATTTT. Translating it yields CASSPPGLSTDTQYF.

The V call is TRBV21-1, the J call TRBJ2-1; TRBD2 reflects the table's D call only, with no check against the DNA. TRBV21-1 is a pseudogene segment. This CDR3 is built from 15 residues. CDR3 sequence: CASSSTGTSQNEQFF. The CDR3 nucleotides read TGTGCCAGCAGTTCAACCGGGACTAGCCAAAATGAGCAGTTCTTC.

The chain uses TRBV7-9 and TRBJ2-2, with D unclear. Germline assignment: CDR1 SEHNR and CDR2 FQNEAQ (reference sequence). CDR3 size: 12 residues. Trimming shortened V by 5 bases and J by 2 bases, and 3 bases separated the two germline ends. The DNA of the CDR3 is TGTGCCAGCAGCCTAAACACCGGGGAGCTGTTTTTT. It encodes CASSLNTGELFF. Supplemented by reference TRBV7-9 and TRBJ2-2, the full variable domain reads DTGVSQNPRHKITKRGQNVTFRCDPISEHNRLYWYRQTLGQGPEFLTYFQNEAQLEKSRLLSDRFSAERPKGSFSTLEIQRTEQGDSAMYLCASSLNTGELFFGEGSRLTVL.

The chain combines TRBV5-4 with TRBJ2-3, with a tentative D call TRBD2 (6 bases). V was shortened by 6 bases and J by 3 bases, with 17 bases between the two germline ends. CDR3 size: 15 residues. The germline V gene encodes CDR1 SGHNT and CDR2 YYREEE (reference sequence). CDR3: CASKASGTATDTQYF. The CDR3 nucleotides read TGTGCCAGCAAAGCTTCCGGGACTGCGACAGATACGCAGTATTTT.